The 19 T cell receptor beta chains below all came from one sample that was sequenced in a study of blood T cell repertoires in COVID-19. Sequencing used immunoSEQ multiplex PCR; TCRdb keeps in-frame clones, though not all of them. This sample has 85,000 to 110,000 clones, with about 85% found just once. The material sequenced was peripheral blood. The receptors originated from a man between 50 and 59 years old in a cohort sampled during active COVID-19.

DNA for the CDR3: TGTGCCAGTAGAGCGGTACCCGGGGAGCTGTTTTTT. This translates into CASRAVPGELFF. The V call is TRBV19, the J call TRBJ2-2, with a weak D call TRBD2 (5 bases). The CDR3 contains 12 residues. Per germline, CDR1 LNHDA and CDR2 SQIVND (reference sequence). V was trimmed by 6 bases and J by 6 bases, leaving 8 bases between them.

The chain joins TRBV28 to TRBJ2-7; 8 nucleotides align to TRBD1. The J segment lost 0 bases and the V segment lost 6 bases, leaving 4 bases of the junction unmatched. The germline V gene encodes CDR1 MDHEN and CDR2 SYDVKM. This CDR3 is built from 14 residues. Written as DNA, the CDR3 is TGTGCCAGCAGCCGGACAGGGAGCTCCTACGAGCAGTACGTC. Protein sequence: CASSRTGSSYEQYV.

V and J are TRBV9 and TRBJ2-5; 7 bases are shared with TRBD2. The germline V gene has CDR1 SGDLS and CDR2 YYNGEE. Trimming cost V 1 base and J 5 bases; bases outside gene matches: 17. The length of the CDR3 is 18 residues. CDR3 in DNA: TGTGCCAGCAGCGTAAGCGCCCGAACGGGACTATCGGAGGAGACCCAGTACTTC. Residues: CASSVSARTGLSEETQYF.

The CDR3 spells CASSLGGLAVSYEQYV. CDR3 DNA: TGTGCCAGCAGCTTGGGGGGGCTAGCGGTCTCCTACGAGCAGTACGTC. The rearrangement uses TRBV5-5 and TRBJ2-7; perhaps TRBD2 as D (7 bases). The V end lost 0 bases, the J end lost 0 bases, and 13 bases lay between the germline ends. Germline V CDR1 and CDR2: SGHKS, YYEKEE (reference sequence). This CDR3 is built from 16 residues.

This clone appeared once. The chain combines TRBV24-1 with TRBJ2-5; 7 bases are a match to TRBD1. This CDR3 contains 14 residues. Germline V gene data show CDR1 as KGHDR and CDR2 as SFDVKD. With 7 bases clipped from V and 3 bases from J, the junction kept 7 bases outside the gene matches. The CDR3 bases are TGTGCCACCAGAGCCTCAACAGGGGAAGAGACCCAGTACTTC. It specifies CATRASTGEETQYF.

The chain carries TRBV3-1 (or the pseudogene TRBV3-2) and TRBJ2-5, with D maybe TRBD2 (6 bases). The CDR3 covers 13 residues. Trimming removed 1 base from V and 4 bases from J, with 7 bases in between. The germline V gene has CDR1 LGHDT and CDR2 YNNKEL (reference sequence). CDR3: CASSQVRGETQYF. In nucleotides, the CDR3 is TGTGCCAGCAGCCAAGTGCGGGGAGAGACCCAGTACTTC.

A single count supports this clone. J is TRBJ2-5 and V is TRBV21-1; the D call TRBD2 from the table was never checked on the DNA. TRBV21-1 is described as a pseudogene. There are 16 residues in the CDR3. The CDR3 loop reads CASAKARRGGVETQYF. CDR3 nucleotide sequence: TGTGCCAGCGCGAAAGCGAGACGGGGAGGTGTGGAGACCCAGTACTTC.

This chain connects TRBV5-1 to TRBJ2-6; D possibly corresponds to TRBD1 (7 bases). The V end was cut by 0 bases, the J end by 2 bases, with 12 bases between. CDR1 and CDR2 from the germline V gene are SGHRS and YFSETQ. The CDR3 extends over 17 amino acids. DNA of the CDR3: TGCGCCAGCAGCTTGGGCAGGGGGGAGGCTGGGGCCAACGTCCTGACTTTC. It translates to CASSLGRGEAGANVLTF.

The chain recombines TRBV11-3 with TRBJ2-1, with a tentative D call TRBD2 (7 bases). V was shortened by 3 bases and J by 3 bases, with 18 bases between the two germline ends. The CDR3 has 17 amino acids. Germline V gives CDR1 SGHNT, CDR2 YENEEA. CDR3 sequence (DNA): TGTGCCAGCAGCTTCCAGACGCCGGGGGGCTACTACAATGAGCAGTTCTTC. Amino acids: CASSFQTPGGYYNEQFF. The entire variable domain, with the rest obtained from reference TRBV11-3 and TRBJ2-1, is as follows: EAGVVQSPRYKIIEKKQPVAFWCNPISGHNTLYWYLQNLGQGPELLIRYENEEAVDDSQLPKDRFSAERLKGVDSTLKIQPAELGDSAVYLCASSFQTPGGYYNEQFFGPGTRLTVL.

The CDR3 protein is CASSVGPSGADTQYF. As DNA, the CDR3 is TGTGCCAGCAGCGTCGGACCCTCGGGAGCAGATACGCAGTATTTT. The chain recombines TRBV9 with TRBJ2-3; D perhaps matches TRBD2 (6 bases). Germline V gene sequence: CDR1 SGDLS, CDR2 YYNGEE. CDR3 length equals 15 residues. Trimming stripped 2 bases from V and 4 bases from J, with 14 bases between.

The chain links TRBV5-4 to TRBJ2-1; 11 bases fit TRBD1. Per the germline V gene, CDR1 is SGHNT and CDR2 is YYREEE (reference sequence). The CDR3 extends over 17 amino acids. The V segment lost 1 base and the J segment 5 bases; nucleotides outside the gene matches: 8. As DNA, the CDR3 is TGTGCCAGCAGCTTGAGAGGACAGGGGGCGCCCAACAATGAGCAGTTCTTC. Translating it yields CASSLRGQGAPNNEQFF.

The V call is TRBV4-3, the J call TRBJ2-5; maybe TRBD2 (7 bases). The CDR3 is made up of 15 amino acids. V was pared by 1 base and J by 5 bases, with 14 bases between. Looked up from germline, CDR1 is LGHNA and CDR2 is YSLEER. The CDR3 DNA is TGCGCCAGCAGCCAAGGGTCGGCGGGGGCTGAGACCCAGTACTTC. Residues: CASSQGSAGAETQYF.

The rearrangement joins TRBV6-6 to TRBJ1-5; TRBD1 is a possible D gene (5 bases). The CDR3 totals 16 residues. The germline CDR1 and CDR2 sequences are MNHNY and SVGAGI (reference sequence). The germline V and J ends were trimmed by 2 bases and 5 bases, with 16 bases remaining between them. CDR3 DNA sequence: TGTGCCAGCAGTTACGGAAATAGGGGAGGAGATCAGCCCCAGCATTTT. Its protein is CASSYGNRGGDQPQHF.

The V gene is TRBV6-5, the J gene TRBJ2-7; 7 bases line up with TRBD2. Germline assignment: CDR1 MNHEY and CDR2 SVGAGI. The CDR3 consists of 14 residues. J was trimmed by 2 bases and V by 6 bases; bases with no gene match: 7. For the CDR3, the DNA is TGTGCCAGCAGGCCTAGCGGAGGTACCTACGAGCAGTACTTC. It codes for CASRPSGGTYEQYF.

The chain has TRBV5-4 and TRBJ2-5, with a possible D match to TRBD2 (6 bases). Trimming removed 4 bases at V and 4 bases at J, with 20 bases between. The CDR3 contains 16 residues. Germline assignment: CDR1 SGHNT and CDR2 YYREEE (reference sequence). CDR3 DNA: TGTGCCAGCAGCGAACCGGGACTGGGTGGGGCAGAGACCCAGTACTTC. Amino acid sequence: CASSEPGLGGAETQYF.

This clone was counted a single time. The CDR3 nucleotides are TGTGCCAGCAGCGTGGGACAGGCGAAGAACACTGAAGCTTTCTTT. It yields the protein CASSVGQAKNTEAFF. The chain has TRBV5-6 and TRBJ1-1; the match to TRBD1 covers 8 bases. Germline lookup yields CDR1 SGHDT and CDR2 YYEEEE. The V and J ends lost 4 bases and 1 base, in that order; junction bases with no gene match: 6. This CDR3 has 15 residues.

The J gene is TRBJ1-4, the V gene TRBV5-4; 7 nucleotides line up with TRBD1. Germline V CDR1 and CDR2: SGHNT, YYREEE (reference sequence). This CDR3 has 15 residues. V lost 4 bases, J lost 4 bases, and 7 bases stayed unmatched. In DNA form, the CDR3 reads TGTGCCAGCAGCGCCCGACAGGGCAGTAATGAAAAACTGTTTTTT. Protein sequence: CASSARQGSNEKLFF.

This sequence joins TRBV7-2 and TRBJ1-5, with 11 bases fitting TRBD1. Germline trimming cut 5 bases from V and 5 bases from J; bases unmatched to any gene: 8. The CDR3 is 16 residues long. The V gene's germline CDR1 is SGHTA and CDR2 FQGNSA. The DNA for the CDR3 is TGTGCCAGCAGCCATACGTCGGGACAGGGGGATCAGCCCCAGCATTTT. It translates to CASSHTSGQGDQPQHF.

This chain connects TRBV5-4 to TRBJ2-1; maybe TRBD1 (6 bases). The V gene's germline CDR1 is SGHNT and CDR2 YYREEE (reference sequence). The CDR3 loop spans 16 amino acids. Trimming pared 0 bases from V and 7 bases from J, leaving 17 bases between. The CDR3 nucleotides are TGTGCCAGCAGCTTGGTAGGTCAGGGGCATAGGAATGAGCAGTTCTTC. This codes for CASSLVGQGHRNEQFF.